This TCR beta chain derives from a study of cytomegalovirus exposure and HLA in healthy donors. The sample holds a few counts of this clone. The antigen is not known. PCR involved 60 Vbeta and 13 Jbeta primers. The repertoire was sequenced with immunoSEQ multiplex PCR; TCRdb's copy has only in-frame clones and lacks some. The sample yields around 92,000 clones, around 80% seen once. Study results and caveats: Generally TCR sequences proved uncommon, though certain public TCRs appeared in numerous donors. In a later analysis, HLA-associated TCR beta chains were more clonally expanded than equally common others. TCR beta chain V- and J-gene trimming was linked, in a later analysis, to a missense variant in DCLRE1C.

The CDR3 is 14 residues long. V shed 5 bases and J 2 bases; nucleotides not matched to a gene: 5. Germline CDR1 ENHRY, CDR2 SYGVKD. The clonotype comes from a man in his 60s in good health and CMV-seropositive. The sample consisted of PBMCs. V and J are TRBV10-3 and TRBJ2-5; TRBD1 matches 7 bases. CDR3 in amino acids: CAISLPGQQETQYF. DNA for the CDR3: TGTGCCATCAGTTTACCGGGACAGCAAGAGACCCAGTACTTC.